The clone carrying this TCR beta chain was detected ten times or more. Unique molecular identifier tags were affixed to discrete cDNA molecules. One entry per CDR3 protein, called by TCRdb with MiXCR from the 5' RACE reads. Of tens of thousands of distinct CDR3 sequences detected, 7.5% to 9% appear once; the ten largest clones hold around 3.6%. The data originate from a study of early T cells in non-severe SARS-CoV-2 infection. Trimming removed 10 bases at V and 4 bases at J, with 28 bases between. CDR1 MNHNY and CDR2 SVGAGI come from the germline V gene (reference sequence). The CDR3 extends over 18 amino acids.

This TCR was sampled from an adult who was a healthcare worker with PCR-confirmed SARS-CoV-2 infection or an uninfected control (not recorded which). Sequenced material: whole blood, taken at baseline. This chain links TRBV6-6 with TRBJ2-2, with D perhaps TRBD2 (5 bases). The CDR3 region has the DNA TGTGCCACCCGCTCCGTCCCTGGCTTGGGGAGAATCACCGGGGAGCTGTTTTTT. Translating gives CATRSVPGLGRITGELFF.